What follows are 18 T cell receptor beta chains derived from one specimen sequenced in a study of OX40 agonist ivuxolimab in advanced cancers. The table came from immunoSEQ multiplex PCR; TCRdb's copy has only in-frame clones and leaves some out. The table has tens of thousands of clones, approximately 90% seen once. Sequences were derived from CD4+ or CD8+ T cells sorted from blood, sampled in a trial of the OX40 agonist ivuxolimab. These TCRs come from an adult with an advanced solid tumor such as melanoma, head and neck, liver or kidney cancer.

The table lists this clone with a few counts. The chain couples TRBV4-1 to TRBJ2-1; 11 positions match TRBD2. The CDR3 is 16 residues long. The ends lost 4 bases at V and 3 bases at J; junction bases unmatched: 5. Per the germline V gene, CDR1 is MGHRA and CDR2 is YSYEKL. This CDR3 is CASSRQTSGSYNEQFF. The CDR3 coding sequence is TGCGCCAGCAGCCGCCAAACTAGCGGGAGCTACAATGAGCAGTTCTTC.

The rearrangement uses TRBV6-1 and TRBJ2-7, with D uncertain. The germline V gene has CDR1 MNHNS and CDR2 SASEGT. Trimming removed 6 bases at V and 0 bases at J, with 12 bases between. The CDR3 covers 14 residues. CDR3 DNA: TGTGCCAGCAGCCCACTTCTAGGCTCCTACGAGCAGTACTTC. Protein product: CASSPLLGSYEQYF.

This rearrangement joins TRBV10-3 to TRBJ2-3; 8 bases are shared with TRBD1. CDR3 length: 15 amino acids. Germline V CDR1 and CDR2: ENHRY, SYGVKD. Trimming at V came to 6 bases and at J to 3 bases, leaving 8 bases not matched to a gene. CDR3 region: CAISPTGVSTDTQYF. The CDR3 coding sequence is TGTGCCATCAGCCCGACAGGGGTGTCAACAGATACGCAGTATTTT.

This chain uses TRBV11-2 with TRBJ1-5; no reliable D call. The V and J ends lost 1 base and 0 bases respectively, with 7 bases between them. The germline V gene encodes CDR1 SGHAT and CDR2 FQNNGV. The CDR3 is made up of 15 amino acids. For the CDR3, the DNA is TGTGCCAGCAGCTTAGGCCCGTTTAGCAATCAGCCCCAGCATTTT. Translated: CASSLGPFSNQPQHF.

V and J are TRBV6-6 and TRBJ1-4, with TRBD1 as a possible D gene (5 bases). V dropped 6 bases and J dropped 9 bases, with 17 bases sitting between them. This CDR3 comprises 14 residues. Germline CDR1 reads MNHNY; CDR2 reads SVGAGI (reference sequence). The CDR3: CASSPREGDQKLFF. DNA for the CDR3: TGTGCCAGCAGCCCCAGGGAAGGGGACCAAAAACTGTTTTTT.

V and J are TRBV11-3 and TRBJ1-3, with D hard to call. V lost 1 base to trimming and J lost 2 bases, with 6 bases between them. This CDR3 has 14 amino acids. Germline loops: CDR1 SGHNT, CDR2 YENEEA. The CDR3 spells CASSLGLAGNTIYF. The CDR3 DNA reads TGTGCCAGCAGCTTAGGACTGGCTGGAAACACCATATATTTT. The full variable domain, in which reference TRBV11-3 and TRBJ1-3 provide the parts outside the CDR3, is EAGVVQSPRYKIIEKKQPVAFWCNPISGHNTLYWYLQNLGQGPELLIRYENEEAVDDSQLPKDRFSAERLKGVDSTLKIQPAELGDSAVYLCASSLGLAGNTIYFGEGSWLTVV.

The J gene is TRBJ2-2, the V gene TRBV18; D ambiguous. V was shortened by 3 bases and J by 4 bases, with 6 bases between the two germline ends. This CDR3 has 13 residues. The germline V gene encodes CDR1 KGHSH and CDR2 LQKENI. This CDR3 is CASSPDLTGELFF. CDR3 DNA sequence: TGTGCCAGCTCACCCGACCTCACCGGGGAGCTGTTTTTT.

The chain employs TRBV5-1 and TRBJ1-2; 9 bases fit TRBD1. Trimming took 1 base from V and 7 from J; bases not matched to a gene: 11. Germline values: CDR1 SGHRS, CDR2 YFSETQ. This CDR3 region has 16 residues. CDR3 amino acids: CASSLIPNDRGFGYTF. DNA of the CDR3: TGCGCCAGCAGCTTGATCCCTAACGACAGGGGGTTTGGCTACACCTTC.

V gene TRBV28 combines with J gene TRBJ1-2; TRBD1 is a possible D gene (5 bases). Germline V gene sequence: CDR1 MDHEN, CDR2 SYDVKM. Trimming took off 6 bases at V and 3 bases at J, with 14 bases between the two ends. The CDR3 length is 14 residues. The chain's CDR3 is CASRKDFRDYGYTF. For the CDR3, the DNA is TGTGCCAGCAGAAAGGATTTCAGGGACTATGGCTACACCTTC.

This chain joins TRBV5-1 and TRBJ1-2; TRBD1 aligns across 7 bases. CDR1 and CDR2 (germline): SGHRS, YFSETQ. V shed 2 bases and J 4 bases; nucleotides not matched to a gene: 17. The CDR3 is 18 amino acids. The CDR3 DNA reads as TGCGCCAGCAGCTTTCAAGGGACAGCATCGGTTTACTTCTATGGCTACACCTTC. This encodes CASSFQGTASVYFYGYTF.

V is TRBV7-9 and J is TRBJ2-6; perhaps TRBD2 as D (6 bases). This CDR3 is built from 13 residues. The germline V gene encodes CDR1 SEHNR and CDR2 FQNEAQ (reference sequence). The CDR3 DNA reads TGTGCATTTAGCGGACCCGGGGCCAACGTCCTGACTTTC. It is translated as CAFSGPGANVLTF.

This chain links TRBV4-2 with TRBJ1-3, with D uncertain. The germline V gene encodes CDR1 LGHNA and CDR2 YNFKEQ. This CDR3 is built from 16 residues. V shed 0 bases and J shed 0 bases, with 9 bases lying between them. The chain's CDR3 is CASSQERLDSGNTIYF. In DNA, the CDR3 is TGTGCCAGCAGCCAAGAAAGGCTAGACTCTGGAAACACCATATATTTT.

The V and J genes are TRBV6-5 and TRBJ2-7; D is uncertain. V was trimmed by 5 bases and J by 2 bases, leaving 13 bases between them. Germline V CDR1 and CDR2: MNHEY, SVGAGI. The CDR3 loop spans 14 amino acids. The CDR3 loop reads CASSDLSYTYEQYF. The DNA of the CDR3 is TGTGCCAGCAGTGACCTTAGCTACACCTACGAGCAGTACTTC.

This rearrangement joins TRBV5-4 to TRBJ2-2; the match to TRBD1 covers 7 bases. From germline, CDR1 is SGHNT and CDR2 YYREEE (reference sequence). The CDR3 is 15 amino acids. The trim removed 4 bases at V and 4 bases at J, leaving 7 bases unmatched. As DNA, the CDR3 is TGTGCCAGCAGCCCGGACAGGTTAAGCACCGGGGAGCTGTTTTTT. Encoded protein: CASSPDRLSTGELFF.

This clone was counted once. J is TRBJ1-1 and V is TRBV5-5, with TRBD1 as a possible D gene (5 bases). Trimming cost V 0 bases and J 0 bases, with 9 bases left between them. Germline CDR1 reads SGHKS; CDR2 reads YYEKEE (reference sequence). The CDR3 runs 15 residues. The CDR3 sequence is CASSLGGVMNTEAFF. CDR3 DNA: TGTGCCAGCAGCTTGGGAGGGGTCATGAACACTGAAGCTTTCTTT.

CDR3 residues: CASGLGLTYEQYF. CDR3 DNA sequence: TGTGCTAGTGGTTTGGGGCTGACCTACGAGCAGTACTTC. This chain uses TRBV12-5 with TRBJ2-7, with no clear D. This CDR3 is built from 13 residues. Trimming took off 1 base at V and 2 bases at J, with 6 bases between the two ends. Looked up from germline, CDR1 is LGHNT and CDR2 is FRNRAP.

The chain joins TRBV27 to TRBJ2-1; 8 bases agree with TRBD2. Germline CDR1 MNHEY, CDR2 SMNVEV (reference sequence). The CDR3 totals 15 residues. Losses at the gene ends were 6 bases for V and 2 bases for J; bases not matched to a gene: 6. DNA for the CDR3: TGTGCCAGCAGCCCTTGGGGACTAGCCTACAATGAGCAGTTCTTC. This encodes CASSPWGLAYNEQFF.

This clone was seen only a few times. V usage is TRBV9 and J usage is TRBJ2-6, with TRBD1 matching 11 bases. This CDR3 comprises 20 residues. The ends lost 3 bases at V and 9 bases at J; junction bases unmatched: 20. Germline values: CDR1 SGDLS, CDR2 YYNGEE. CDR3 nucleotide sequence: TGTGCCAGCAGCGCATTGTTTGGGACAGGGGGTTTTCGTAGAGACAACGTCCTGACTTTC. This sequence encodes CASSALFGTGGFRRDNVLTF. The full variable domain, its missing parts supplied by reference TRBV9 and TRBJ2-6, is DSGVTQTPKHLITATGQRVTLRCSPRSGDLSVYWYQQSLDQGLQFLIQYYNGEERAKGNILERFSAQQFPDLHSELNLSSLELGDSALYFCASSALFGTGGFRRDNVLTFGAGSRLTVL.